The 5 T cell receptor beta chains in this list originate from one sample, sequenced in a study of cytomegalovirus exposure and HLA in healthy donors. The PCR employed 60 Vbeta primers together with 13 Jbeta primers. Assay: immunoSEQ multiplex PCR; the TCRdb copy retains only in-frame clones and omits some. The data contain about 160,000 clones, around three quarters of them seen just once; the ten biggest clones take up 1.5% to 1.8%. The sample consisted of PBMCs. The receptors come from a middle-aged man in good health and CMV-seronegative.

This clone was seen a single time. The CDR3 DNA reads TGTGCCAGCAGCTTAGGGCTAGACGATGGAGAGACCCAGTACTTC. The encoded protein is CASSLGLDDGETQYF. The rearrangement joins TRBV11-2 to TRBJ2-5; D remains unclear. This CDR3 spans 15 amino acids. The germline V gene encodes CDR1 SGHAT and CDR2 FQNNGV. Trimming stripped 1 base from V and 4 bases from J, with 13 bases between.

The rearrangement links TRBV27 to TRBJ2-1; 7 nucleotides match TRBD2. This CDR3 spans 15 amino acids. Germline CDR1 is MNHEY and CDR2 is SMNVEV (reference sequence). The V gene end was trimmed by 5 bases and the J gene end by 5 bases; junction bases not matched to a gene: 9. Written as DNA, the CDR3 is TGTGCCAGCAGTCCTCGACTAGCTGTTGACAATGAGCAGTTCTTC. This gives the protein CASSPRLAVDNEQFF.

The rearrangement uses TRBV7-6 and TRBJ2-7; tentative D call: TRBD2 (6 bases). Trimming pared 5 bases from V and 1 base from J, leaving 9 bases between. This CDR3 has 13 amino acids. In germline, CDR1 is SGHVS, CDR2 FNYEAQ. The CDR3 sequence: CASSPGLSYEQYF. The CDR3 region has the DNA TGTGCCAGCAGCCCCGGACTATCCTACGAGCAGTACTTC.

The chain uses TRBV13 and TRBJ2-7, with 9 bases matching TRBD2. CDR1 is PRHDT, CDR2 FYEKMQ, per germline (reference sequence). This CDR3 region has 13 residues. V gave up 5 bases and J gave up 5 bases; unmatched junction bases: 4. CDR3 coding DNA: TGTGCCAGCAGCCCGCGGGGGGGCCACGAGCAGTACTTC. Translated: CASSPRGGHEQYF.

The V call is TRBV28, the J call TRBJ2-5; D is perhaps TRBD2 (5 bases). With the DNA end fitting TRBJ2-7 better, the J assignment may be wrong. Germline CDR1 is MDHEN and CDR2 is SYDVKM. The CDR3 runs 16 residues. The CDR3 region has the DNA TGTGCCAGCAATATTGCATCGGCGGGCAGCTCCTACGAGCAGTACTTC. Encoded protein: CASNIASAGSSYEQYF.